Listed below are T cell receptor beta chains from one sample, sequenced in a study of CD8+CD57+ T cells in acquired aplastic anemia. TCRdb itself ran the reads through MiXCR, one entry per CDR3 protein. The sample includes under 200,000 distinct CDR3 sequences, over 40% of them seen just once. Sequencing input: sorted CD4+, CD8+, or CD8+CD57+ T cells (not recorded which) from PBMCs. The receptors stem from a human donor with aplastic anemia. The CDR3 runs from the conserved cysteine through the conserved F or W. Each record gives: D gene, J gene, V gene, clone size, CDR3 protein, CDR3 DNA. The D gene is left open where the match is weak. Part of the rows lack a size; the others show once, few, many or a class for expanded clones.

. | TRBJ1-2 | TRBV20-1 | . | CSASLRELDGYTF | TGCAGTGCTAGTTTGCGGGAACTTGATGGCTACACCTTC
TRBD1 | TRBJ2-5 | TRBV29-1 | many | CSVGDRVGETQYF | TGCAGCGTTGGAGACAGGGTCGGAGAGACCCAGTACTTC
. | TRBJ1-5 | TRBV20-1 | . | CSARRDSIGNQPQHF | TGCAGTGCTAGAAGGGACTCCATCGGCAATCAGCCCCAGCATTTT
TRBD2 | TRBJ2-5 | TRBV5-1 | many | CASSLVSGGAKETQYF | TGCGCCAGCAGCTTAGTTAGCGGGGGGGCCAAAGAGACCCAGTACTTC
. | TRBJ2-2 | TRBV10-1 | . | CASSEGEPNTGELFF | TGCGCCAGCAGTGAAGGGGAACCGAACACCGGGGAGCTGTTTTTT
. | TRBJ2-7 | TRBV19 | many | CASSTRLVRGNEQYF | TGTGCCAGTAGTACGAGACTAGTGAGAGGAAACGAGCAGTACTTC
TRBD2 | TRBJ2-1 | TRBV2 | once | CASSFSGDYNEQFF | TGTGCCAGCAGCTTTAGCGGGGACTACAATGAGCAGTTCTTC
. | TRBJ2-5 | TRBV11-1 | few | CASSTPGSPQEAQYF | TGTGCCAGCAGCACCCCCGGGAGCCCTCAAGAGGCCCAGTACTTC
. | TRBJ1-1 | TRBV5-5 | . | CASSLVGEGTEAFF | TGTGCCAGCAGCTTGGTAGGGGAGGGGACTGAAGCTTTCTTT
. | TRBJ1-5 | TRBV5-5 | many | CASSLAANQPQHF | TGTGCCAGCAGCTTGGCAGCCAATCAGCCCCAGCATTTT
TRBD1 | TRBJ1-4 | TRBV19 | . | CASSTQGTNEKLFF | TGTGCCAGTAGTACACAGGGGACTAATGAAAAACTGTTTTTT
. | TRBJ2-1 | TRBV10-1 | . | CASSALSWRAGNEQFF | TGCGCCAGCAGTGCATTATCGTGGAGAGCGGGTAATGAGCAGTTCTTC
. | TRBJ1-1 | TRBV25-1 | many | CASSEGAGEAFF | TGTGCCAGCAGTGAAGGGGCCGGGGAAGCTTTCTTT
. | TRBJ1-2 | TRBV20-1 | . | CSASRGSEGYTF | TGCAGTGCTAGTCGGGGGTCGGAGGGCTACACCTTC
TRBD2 | TRBJ2-7 | TRBV5-8 | many | CASSPGLAGVGEQYF | TGTGCCAGCAGCCCGGGACTAGCGGGAGTAGGAGAGCAGTACTTC
. | TRBJ1-2 | TRBV20-1 | . | CSARLWDTYGHTF | TGCAGTGCTAGACTATGGGACACGTATGGCCACACCTTC
TRBD1 | TRBJ1-6 | TRBV20-1 | many | CSARVGQGNSPLHF | TGCAGTGCTAGAGTGGGACAGGGTAATTCACCCCTCCACTTT
. | TRBJ2-7 | TRBV12-3/TRBV12-4 | . | CASGLSRADEQYF | TGTGCCAGCGGTTTATCGAGGGCCGACGAGCAGTACTTC
. | TRBJ2-7 | TRBV15 | many | CATSRFPDGSYEQYF | TGTGCCACCAGCAGATTTCCGGACGGATCCTACGAGCAGTACTTC
. | TRBJ2-5 | TRBV7-8 | few | CASSPEGWETQYF | TGTGCCAGCAGTCCGGAGGGATGGGAGACCCAGTACTTC
. | TRBJ2-7 | TRBV2 | . | CASRDNAYEQYF | TGTGCCAGCAGGGACAACGCCTACGAGCAGTACTTC
TRBD1 | TRBJ1-2 | TRBV24-1 | many | CATSDRQGAGYTF | TGTGCCACCAGTGACCGACAGGGAGCAGGCTACACCTTC
. | TRBJ2-2 | TRBV15 | . | CATWNGKLFF | TGTGCCACCTGGAACGGGAAGCTGTTTTTT
TRBD2 | TRBJ2-1 | TRBV2 | . | CASSEVAGGLNEQFF | TGTGCCAGCAGTGAAGTAGCGGGGGGACTCAATGAGCAGTTCTTC
TRBD1 | TRBJ1-1 | TRBV10-3 | few | CAISEQGHGNTEAFF | TGTGCCATCAGTGAACAGGGGCACGGGAACACTGAAGCTTTCTTT
. | TRBJ1-5 | TRBV6-1 | many | CASRTAGGNQPQHF | TGTGCCAGCAGAACGGCGGGGGGGAATCAGCCCCAGCATTTT
. | TRBJ1-5 | TRBV19 | many | CASSPNQGMGNQPQHF | TGTGCCAGTAGTCCGAACCAGGGTATGGGCAATCAGCCCCAGCATTTT
. | TRBJ2-6 | TRBV2 | many | CASSEARTPGANVLTF | TGTGCCAGCAGTGAAGCACGAACCCCTGGGGCCAACGTCCTGACTTTC
TRBD1 | TRBJ1-6 | TRBV7-6 | . | CASSSGTGVSPLHF | TGTGCCAGCAGCTCCGGTACAGGGGTTTCGCCCCTCCACTTT
. | TRBJ2-3 | TRBV10-3 | . | CAISRDGTDTQYF | TGTGCCATCAGTCGGGACGGCACAGATACGCAGTATTTT
. | TRBJ2-3 | TRBV2 | once | CASSEAGAADTQYF | TGTGCCAGCAGTGAGGCAGGGGCGGCAGATACGCAGTATTTT
. | TRBJ2-7 | TRBV2 | many | CASSRDSYEQYF | TGTGCCAGCAGTCGGGACTCCTACGAGCAGTACTTC
. | TRBJ1-5 | TRBV7-8 | . | CASSLVSGSNQPQHF | TGTGCCAGCAGCTTAGTTTCGGGATCCAATCAGCCCCAGCATTTT
. | TRBJ1-1 | TRBV19 | . | CASSWRESTEAFF | TGTGCCAGTAGTTGGAGGGAGAGCACTGAGGCTTTCTTT
TRBD1 | TRBJ1-2 | TRBV29-1 | many | CSAYKQGKRLYGYTF | TGCAGCGCTTATAAACAGGGGAAGAGGCTCTATGGCTACACCTTC
. | TRBJ2-1 | TRBV11-3 | many | CASSEDGAYNEQFF | TGTGCCAGCAGCGAAGACGGAGCCTACAATGAGCAGTTCTTC
. | TRBJ2-5 | TRBV20-1 | many | CSATRDGRKETQYF | TGCAGTGCTACTCGGGACGGCCGAAAAGAGACCCAGTACTTC
. | TRBJ1-2 | TRBV6-1 | few | CASSPRAGQVGGYTF | TGTGCCAGCAGTCCCCGGGCAGGACAAGTCGGAGGCTACACCTTC
TRBD2 | TRBJ2-3 | TRBV24-1 | many | CATSDLTSGTSADTQYF | TGTGCCACCAGTGATTTGACTAGCGGGACCTCGGCAGATACGCAGTATTTT
TRBD1 | TRBJ2-3 | TRBV6-5 | many | CASRGTGVLTDTQYF | TGTGCCAGCAGGGGAACAGGGGTCCTCACAGATACGCAGTATTTT
TRBD1 | TRBJ1-2 | TRBV10-3 | medium-sized | CATIAKGTGDNYGYTF | TGTGCCACGATCGCTAAAGGGACAGGAGATAACTATGGCTACACCTTC
. | TRBJ2-2 | TRBV4-2 | once | CASSPGAGSNTGELFF | TGTGCCAGCAGCCCCGGGGCAGGGTCGAACACCGGGGAGCTGTTTTTT
. | TRBJ1-2 | TRBV19 | . | CASSYRNFYGYTF | TGTGCCAGTAGTTACAGGAATTTTTATGGCTACACCTTC
TRBD1 | TRBJ1-6 | TRBV19 | . | CASSMGTGDWALHF | TGTGCCAGTAGTATGGGGACAGGAGATTGGGCCCTCCACTTT
TRBD2 | TRBJ2-7 | TRBV3-1 | few | CASSQGASGYEQYF | TGTGCCAGCAGCCAAGGGGCTAGCGGCTACGAGCAGTACTTC
. | TRBJ2-5 | TRBV7-7 | . | CASSQRAGKETQYF | TGTGCCAGCAGTCAAAGGGCGGGGAAAGAGACCCAGTACTTC
TRBD1 | TRBJ1-6 | TRBV20-1 | . | CSARDNRGFYNSPLHF | TGCAGTGCTAGAGATAACAGGGGATTTTATAATTCACCCCTCCACTTT
. | TRBJ2-3 | TRBV4-2 | . | CASSGKGGGGPSTDTQYF | TGTGCCAGCAGCGGGAAGGGGGGCGGGGGCCCATCCACAGATACGCAGTATTTT
. | TRBJ2-7 | TRBV4-1 | . | CASSQDRTYEQYF | TGCGCCAGCAGCCAAGACCGAACCTACGAGCAGTACTTC
. | TRBJ1-1 | TRBV2 | many | CASIAQNTEAFF | TGTGCCAGCATAGCCCAGAACACTGAAGCTTTCTTT
TRBD1 | TRBJ2-7 | TRBV2 | . | CASSEAGQGYYEQYF | TGTGCCAGCAGTGAAGCGGGACAGGGATACTACGAGCAGTACTTC
TRBD1 | TRBJ1-2 | TRBV3-1 | few | CASSQRTGSGYTF | TGTGCCAGCAGCCAAAGGACAGGGAGCGGCTACACCTTC
TRBD1 | TRBJ2-6 | TRBV11-2 | many | CASSALDRWDPGANVLTF | TGTGCCAGCAGCGCCCTGGACAGGTGGGATCCTGGGGCCAACGTCCTGACTTTC
. | TRBJ1-5 | TRBV20-1 | . | CSARDTLVEPQHF | TGCAGTGCGAGGGACACCCTCGTGGAGCCCCAGCATTTT
. | TRBJ1-4 | TRBV6-5 | . | CASSSPYAGDEKLFF | TGTGCCAGCAGTTCGCCCTACGCTGGGGATGAAAAACTGTTTTTT
TRBD2 | TRBJ2-3 | TRBV12-5 | many | CASGLGGGAGTQYF | TGTGCTAGTGGTTTGGGCGGGGGGGCCGGTACGCAGTATTTT
. | TRBJ1-5 | TRBV6-5 | many | CASSYDSNQPQHF | TGTGCCAGCAGTTACGACAGCAATCAGCCCCAGCATTTT
. | TRBJ2-7 | TRBV14 | many | CASSQEVARSVEQYF | TGTGCCAGCAGCCAAGAAGTAGCCCGCAGTGTAGAGCAGTACTTC
. | TRBJ1-1 | TRBV2 | few | CASSEGDWAEAFF | TGTGCCAGCAGTGAAGGAGACTGGGCTGAAGCTTTCTTT